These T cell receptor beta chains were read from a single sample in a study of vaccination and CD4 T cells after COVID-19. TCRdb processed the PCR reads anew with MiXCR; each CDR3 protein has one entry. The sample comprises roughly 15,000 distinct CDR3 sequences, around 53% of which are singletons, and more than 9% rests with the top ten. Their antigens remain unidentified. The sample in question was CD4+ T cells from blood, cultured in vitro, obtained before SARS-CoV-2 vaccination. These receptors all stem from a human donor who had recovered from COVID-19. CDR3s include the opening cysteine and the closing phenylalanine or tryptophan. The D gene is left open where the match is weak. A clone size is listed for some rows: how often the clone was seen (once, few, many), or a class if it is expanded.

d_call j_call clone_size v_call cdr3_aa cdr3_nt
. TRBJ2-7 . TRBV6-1 CATQENRDTDYEQYF TGTGCCACCCAGGAAAACCGGGACACCGACTACGAGCAGTACTTC
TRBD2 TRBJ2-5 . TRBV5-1 CASSEQTSGQETQYF TGCGCCAGCAGCGAACAGACTAGCGGCCAAGAGACCCAGTACTTC
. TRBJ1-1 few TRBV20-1 CSARESGGVGTEAFF TGCAGTGCTAGAGAAAGTGGGGGGGTCGGCACTGAAGCTTTCTTT
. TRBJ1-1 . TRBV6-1 CASRMSHTEAFF TGTGCCAGCAGGATGTCCCACACTGAAGCTTTCTTT
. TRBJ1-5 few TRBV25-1 CASKGSSNQPQHF TGTGCCAGCAAGGGCTCGAGCAATCAGCCCCAGCATTTT
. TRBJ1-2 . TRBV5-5 CASSLVLDYGYTF TGTGCCAGCAGCTTGGTCCTTGACTATGGCTACACCTTC
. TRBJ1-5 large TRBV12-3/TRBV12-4 CASSLDIQPQHF TGTGCCAGCAGTCTGGACATCCAGCCCCAGCATTTT
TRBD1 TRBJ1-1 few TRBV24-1 CATINRTGAGTEAFF TGTGCCACCATAAACCGAACAGGGGCGGGCACTGAAGCTTTCTTT
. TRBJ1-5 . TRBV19 CASSIDGQIQPQHF TGTGCCAGTAGTATAGATGGGCAGATCCAGCCCCAGCATTTT
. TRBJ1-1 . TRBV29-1 CSAGTARDTEAFF TGCAGCGCCGGGACCGCCCGAGACACTGAAGCTTTCTTT
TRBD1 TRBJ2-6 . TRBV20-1 CSAHRGRLTGANVLTF TGCAGTGCCCACAGGGGGCGCCTTACTGGGGCCAACGTCCTGACTTTC
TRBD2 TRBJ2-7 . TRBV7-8 CASSRKWEREASYEQYF TGTGCCAGCAGCCGCAAATGGGAGCGGGAGGCCTCCTACGAGCAGTACTTC
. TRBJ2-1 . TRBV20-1 CSAREAGASGNEQFF TGCAGTGCTAGAGAGGCGGGGGCATCAGGCAATGAGCAGTTCTTC
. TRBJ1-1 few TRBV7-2 CASSLVSRGEAFF TGTGCCAGCAGCTTAGTAAGTCGTGGGGAGGCTTTCTTT
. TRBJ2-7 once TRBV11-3 CASSDRRDSYEQYF TGTGCCAGCAGTGACAGGCGAGACTCCTACGAGCAGTACTTC
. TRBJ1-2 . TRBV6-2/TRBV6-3 CASSFRDGYTF TGTGCCAGCAGTTTCAGGGACGGCTACACCTTC
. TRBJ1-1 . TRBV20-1 CSAPAGAGGTKAFF TGCAGTGCTCCGGCTGGGGCGGGGGGCACTAAAGCTTTCTTT
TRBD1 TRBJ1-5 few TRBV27 CASSPTGVMQPQHF TGTGCCAGCAGCCCGACAGGGGTAATGCAGCCCCAGCATTTT
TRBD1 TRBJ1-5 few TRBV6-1 CASRPTRDSYSNQPQHF TGTGCCAGCAGACCAACAAGGGACAGCTATAGCAATCAGCCCCAGCATTTT
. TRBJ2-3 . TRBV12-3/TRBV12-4 CASSLRVGSSTDTQYF TGTGCCAGCAGTTTAAGGGTTGGGTCGAGCACAGATACGCAGTATTTT
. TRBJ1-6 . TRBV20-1 CSASGQSDSPLHF TGCAGTGCTAGCGGACAGTCGGATTCACCCCTCCACTTT
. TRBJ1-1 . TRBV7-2 CASSPIGRTEAFF TGTGCCAGCAGCCCGATTGGTAGGACTGAAGCTTTCTTT
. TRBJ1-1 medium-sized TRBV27 CASALIESWNTEAFF TGTGCCAGCGCCCTAATAGAATCCTGGAACACTGAAGCTTTCTTT
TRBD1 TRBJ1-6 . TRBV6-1 CASRGTGISPLHF TGTGCCAGCAGAGGGACAGGGATCTCACCCCTCCACTTT
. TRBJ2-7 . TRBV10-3 CAISGNDRFEQYF TGTGCCATCAGTGGAAACGACAGGTTCGAGCAGTACTTC
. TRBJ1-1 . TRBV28 CHSQGRGTEAFF TGTCACTCGCAGGGAAGAGGAACTGAAGCTTTCTTT
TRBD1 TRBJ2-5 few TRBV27 CASGRDRQETQYF TGTGCCAGCGGAAGGGACAGACAAGAGACCCAGTACTTC
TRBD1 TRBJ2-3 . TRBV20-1 CSAENRGADTQYF TGCAGTGCGGAGAACAGGGGAGCAGATACGCAGTATTTT
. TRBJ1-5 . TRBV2 CASSEDRAAQPQHF TGTGCCAGCAGTGAAGACAGGGCGGCTCAGCCCCAGCATTTT
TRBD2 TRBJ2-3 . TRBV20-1 CSARGVAGVDTQYF TGCAGTGCTAGAGGGGTAGCGGGAGTAGATACGCAGTATTTT
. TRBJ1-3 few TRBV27 CASSARTPASGNTIYF TGTGCCAGCAGTGCCAGGACTCCCGCCTCTGGAAACACCATATATTTT
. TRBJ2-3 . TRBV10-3 CAISDGLTDTQYF TGTGCCATCAGTGATGGCCTCACAGATACGCAGTATTTT
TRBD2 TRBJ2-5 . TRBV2 CASRTGTKETQYF TGTGCCAGCAGGACGGGGACTAAAGAGACCCAGTACTTC
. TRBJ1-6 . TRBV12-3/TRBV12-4 CASSPGKGGAYNSPLHF TGTGCCAGCAGCCCGGGTAAGGGAGGCGCCTATAATTCACCCCTCCACTTT
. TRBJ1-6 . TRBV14 CASSPGRAGLGSPLHF TGTGCCAGCAGCCCCGGCAGGGCAGGGCTGGGCTCACCCCTCCACTTT
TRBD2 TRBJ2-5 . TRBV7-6 CASSYGRGLVPETQYF TGTGCCAGCAGCTACGGAAGGGGACTAGTGCCAGAGACCCAGTACTTC
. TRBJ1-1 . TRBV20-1 CSARGASQNSEAFF TGCAGTGCTAGAGGGGCCTCCCAAAATAGTGAAGCTTTCTTT
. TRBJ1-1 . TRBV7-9 CASSLRRSTEAFF TGTGCCAGCAGCTTACGGCGCAGCACTGAAGCTTTCTTT
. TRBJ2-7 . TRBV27 CASSLSLPGEQYF TGTGCCAGCAGTTTATCTCTCCCTGGAGAGCAGTACTTC
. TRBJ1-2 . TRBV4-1 CASSQEKAYYGYTF TGCGCCAGCAGCCAAGAGAAGGCCTACTATGGCTACACCTTC
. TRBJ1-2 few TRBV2 CASTILSGQSNYGYTF TGTGCCAGCACTATTCTATCGGGACAATCTAACTATGGCTACACCTTC
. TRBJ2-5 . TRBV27 CATGFGARETQYF TGTGCCACCGGGTTCGGGGCGCGAGAGACCCAGTACTTC
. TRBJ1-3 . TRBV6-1 CASSPGTHSLGNTIYF TGTGCCAGCAGCCCAGGGACGCACAGCCTTGGAAACACCATATATTTT
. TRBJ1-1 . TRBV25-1 CASSDGTSRAFF TGTGCCAGCAGTGATGGGACCTCCAGAGCTTTCTTT
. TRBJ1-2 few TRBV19 CASSGQRREGYTF TGTGCCAGTAGTGGACAGCGCCGAGAGGGCTACACCTTC
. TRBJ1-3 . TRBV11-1 CASSGGSTGNTIYF TGTGCCAGCAGCGGGGGGAGCACTGGAAACACCATATATTTT
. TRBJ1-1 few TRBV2 CASSEAIPPAFF TGTGCCAGCAGTGAAGCGATCCCGCCAGCTTTCTTT
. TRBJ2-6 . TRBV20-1 CSARTYAGANVLTF TGCAGTGCTAGAACATATGCTGGGGCCAACGTCCTGACTTTC
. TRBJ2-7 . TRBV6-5 CASSYSLYIEQYF TGTGCCAGCAGTTACTCGTTATATATAGAGCAGTACTTC
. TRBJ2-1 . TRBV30 CAWSHTRDEQFF TGTGCCTGGAGCCACACTAGGGATGAGCAGTTCTTC
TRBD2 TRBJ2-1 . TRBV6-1 CASSEFSGGGNYNEQFF TGTGCCAGCAGTGAGTTTAGCGGGGGGGGGAACTACAATGAGCAGTTCTTC
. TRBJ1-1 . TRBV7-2 CASSSSNTEAFF TGTGCCAGCAGCTCTTCGAACACTGAAGCTTTCTTT
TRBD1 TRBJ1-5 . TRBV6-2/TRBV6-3 CASTGGAINNQPQHF TGTGCCAGCACAGGGGGGGCTATTAACAATCAGCCCCAGCATTTT
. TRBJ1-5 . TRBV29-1 CSVGVGDQPQHF TGCAGCGTTGGGGTCGGGGATCAGCCCCAGCATTTT
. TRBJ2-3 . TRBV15 CATSRDWRFTQYF TGTGCCACCAGCAGAGATTGGCGGTTCACGCAGTATTTT
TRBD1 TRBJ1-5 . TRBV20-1 CSARDHRTGNRPQHF TGCAGTGCTAGAGACCACCGGACAGGCAATCGGCCCCAGCATTTT